The T cell receptor beta chain under discussion was sequenced for a study of blood T cells in healthy people across ages. Study summary: Template switching caught about one barcoded beta molecule for each two T cells.

This clonotype was found a few times. Then a second PCR, running roughly 7 to 11 cycles, was carried out with a sample-barcoded 5' primer and a J-beta primer mix. There were at least 3 million CDR3-containing paired-end reads obtained from each sample. TCRdb fed the 5' RACE reads into MiXCR, producing one record per CDR3 protein. The data contain some 700,000 distinct CDR3 sequences, approximately 43% of them singletons. The CDR3 runs to 11 residues. Between the trimmed V and J ends, which lost 4 bases and 8 bases, there was a span of 8 bases. The germline V gene encodes CDR1 LNHNV and CDR2 YYDKDF (reference sequence).

The V gene is TRBV15, the J gene TRBJ1-1; D is uncertain. This clonotype originated in a woman aged 60-75 years in good health. The sample was blood. CDR3 bases: TGTGCCACCAGCATAGTGACCGAAGCTTTCTTT. The encoded protein is CATSIVTEAFF. The full variable domain, with the rest looked up from reference TRBV15 and TRBJ1-1, is DAMVIQNPRYQVTQFGKPVTLSCSQTLNHNVMYWYQQKSSQAPKLLFHYYDKDFNNEADTPDNFQSRRPNTSFCFLDIRSPGLGDTAMYLCATSIVTEAFFGQGTRLTVV.